The present T cell receptor (beta chain) was sequenced within a study of radiotherapy plus CTLA-4 blockade in lung cancer (dated by TCRdb to 2016 to 2019). Study-wide context: Among enrolled patients, around 18% had an objective response and approximately 30% reached disease control.

Focal radiation therapy combined with CTLA-4 blockade (ipilimumab) was tested in patients with chemo-refractory metastatic non-small-cell lung cancer. The study at large found these results: After treatment with radiotherapy and ipilimumab, TCR clones that originated in tumors expanded in peripheral blood. The strongest predictors of response were reported to be early dynamic shifts in blood T cell clones along with a rise in serum interferon-beta following radiation.

As to this clone: Its antigen is not yet known. Base qualities were left out, and no much larger clone turns up one base away.

The library was produced with the immunoSEQ multiplex PCR assay. Held by TCRdb, this immuneACCESS table contains in-frame sequences only and omits some clones. Under half of the omission traces to an unresolved V gene where checked; the cause of the rest is unknown. The sample table holds 75,000 to 95,000 clones, of which about four fifths were seen once. Jointly, the top ten make up 25% of the sample. Based on the germline V gene, the CDR1 and CDR2 sequences are KGHSH and LQKENI. The junction shows trimming of 3 bases on V and 6 bases on J, and the gene matches do not reach 5 bases of it. The CDR3 runs 14 amino acids, cysteine and phenylalanine included. Only the CDR3 DNA stays, 42 bases, in frame from base 1.

This clonotype was obtained from a human donor with non-small cell lung cancer that progressed on radiotherapy plus ipilimumab. Here the sequenced sample was peripheral blood, taken from a patient treated with radiotherapy plus ipilimumab. The chain employs TRBV18 and TRBJ2-1; 7 bases in the junction line up with TRBD1. The nucleotide sequence is TGTGCCAGCTCACCGGGACAGACCTCCAATGAGCAGTTCTTC. Its translation is CASSPGQTSNEQFF.